This T cell receptor (beta chain) appears in the sequencing data of a study of blood T cell repertoires in COVID-19. Study in general: COVID-19 samples collected from the United States, Italy and Spain covered acute and convalescent phases.

The ends lost 6 bases at V and 8 bases at J; junction bases unmatched: 13. Germline V CDR1 and CDR2: LGHNA, YNFKEQ. The CDR3 covers 16 residues. Sequencing was performed with immunoSEQ multiplex PCR; in TCRdb, only in-frame clones are kept and a portion is missing. Of 95,000 to 150,000 clones listed, roughly 89% were seen once; the top ten hold around 4.2%. V and J are TRBV4-2 and TRBJ1-5; TRBD1 matches 10 bases. The receptor was isolated from a man aged 40-49 years with acute or convalescent COVID-19. Source material: peripheral blood. This CDR3 reads CASSRNGQGVLEPQHF. CDR3 nucleotides: TGTGCCAGCAGTCGTAACGGACAGGGGGTCCTAGAGCCCCAGCATTTT.